This T cell receptor (beta chain) was profiled in a study of T cells in Graves' hyperthyroidism and ophthalmopathy. Notes on the study in general: Stable hyperthyroidism and ophthalmopathy were separated using 13 V-J signatures.

The CDR3 spans 15 residues. The ends were cut back, 2 bases at V and 3 bases at J, with 14 bases in the middle. From germline, CDR1 is KGHSH and CDR2 LQKENI. What was amplified from RNA transcripts were TCR beta CDR3 regions. HTBI primers drove first-round RT-PCR of the TCR CDR3. TCRdb processed the multiplex PCR reads anew with MiXCR; each CDR3 protein has one entry. The sample yields some 300,000 distinct CDR3 sequences, around 15% seen once. A word on this clonotype: Its antigen is undetermined.

This chain connects TRBV18 to TRBJ2-7; D unresolved. The sequence was collected from a woman aged 40 to 50 with Graves' hyperthyroidism. Sequencing was performed on blood. The CDR3 sequence is CASSPGSPNYYEQYF. The CDR3 bases are TGTGCCAGCTCACCAGGCAGCCCCAATTACTACGAGCAGTACTTC.